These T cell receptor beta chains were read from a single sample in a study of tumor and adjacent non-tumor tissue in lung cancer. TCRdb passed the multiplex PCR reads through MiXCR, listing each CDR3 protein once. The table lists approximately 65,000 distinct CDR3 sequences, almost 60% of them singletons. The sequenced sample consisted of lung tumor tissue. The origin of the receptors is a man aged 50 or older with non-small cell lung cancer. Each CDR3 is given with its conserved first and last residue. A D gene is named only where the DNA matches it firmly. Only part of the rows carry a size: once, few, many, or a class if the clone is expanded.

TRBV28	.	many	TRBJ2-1	CASSWQRNEQFF	TGTGCCAGCAGTTGGCAGCGTAATGAGCAGTTCTTC
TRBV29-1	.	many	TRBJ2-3	CSVVQGLFTDTQYF	TGCAGCGTTGTCCAGGGGCTTTTCACAGATACGCAGTATTTT
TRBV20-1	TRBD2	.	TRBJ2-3	CSASSPGGGGTDTQYF	TGCAGTGCTAGTTCTCCGGGGGGGGGAGGCACAGATACGCAGTATTTT
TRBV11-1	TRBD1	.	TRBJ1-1	CANSLGTTGGTEVFF	TGTGCCAACAGCTTAGGCACTACAGGGGGCACTGAAGTTTTCTTT
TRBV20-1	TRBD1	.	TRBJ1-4	CSARPGQGTGEKLFF	TGCAGTGCTAGACCAGGACAGGGGACGGGGGAAAAACTGTTTTTT
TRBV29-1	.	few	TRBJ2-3	CSASRELTDTQYF	TGCAGCGCCTCGAGGGAGCTCACTGATACGCAGTATTTT
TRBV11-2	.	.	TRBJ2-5	CASSLGRHETQYF	TGTGCCAGCAGCTTAGGGAGGCATGAGACCCAGTACTTC
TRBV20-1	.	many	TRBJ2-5	CSASWQNQETQYF	TGCAGTGCTAGTTGGCAGAACCAAGAGACCCAGTACTTC
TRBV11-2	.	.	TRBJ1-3	CARSSVFTQGEGSHTIYF	TGTGCCCGCAGCTCAGTATTCACCCAGGGCGAGGGGAGTCACACCATATATTTT
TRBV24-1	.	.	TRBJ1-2	CATSPSGEVNYGYTF	TGTGCCACCAGTCCAAGTGGCGAAGTTAACTATGGCTACACCTTC
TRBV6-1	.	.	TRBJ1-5	CASSPRSAQEPQHF	TGTGCCAGCAGTCCCCGTTCTGCGCAGGAGCCCCAGCATTTT